This T cell receptor (beta chain) derives from a study of blood T cell repertoires in COVID-19. TCRdb's copy holds only in-frame clones and misses some; the assay was immunoSEQ multiplex PCR. The repertoire holds about 320,000 clones, with around 86% as singletons. The origin of this receptor is a man in his sixties who had recovered from COVID-19. The sequenced sample was PBMCs or T cells enriched from blood (not recorded which).

The CDR3 sequence is CASSRQVSETQYF. For the CDR3, the DNA is TGTGCCAGCAGCCGACAGGTCTCCGAGACCCAGTACTTC. The chain employs TRBV7-9 and TRBJ2-5; maybe TRBD1 (6 bases). Trimming shortened V by 5 bases and J by 5 bases, and 12 bases separated the two germline ends. The CDR3 consists of 13 residues. Germline loops: CDR1 SEHNR, CDR2 FQNEAQ (reference sequence).